Each of the 10 T cell receptor beta chains below was sequenced from the same sample in a study of regulatory T cells in long-lasting Graves disease. CDR3 regions were amplified by Arm-PCR using iRepertoire HTBI primers to build TCR beta libraries. TCRdb ran MiXCR on the multiplex PCR reads and lists one entry per CDR3 protein. The sample contains roughly 530,000 distinct CDR3 sequences, about 16% of which appear only once. This sample's time point: newly diagnosed GD, antithyroid drugs for less than 3 months. PBMCs provided the RNA from which the TCR library was made. The sample also formed part of further work on T cells in Graves' hyperthyroidism and ophthalmopathy.

The specimen comprised peripheral blood mononuclear cells (PBMCs), sampled at new diagnosis, from a patient treated with antithyroid drugs. The receptors stem from a woman aged 40-60 years with Graves disease.

This clonotype was found many times. V is TRBV12-3 or TRBV12-4 and J is TRBJ2-3; weak D call: TRBD2 (7 bases). The CDR3 length is 15 residues. Trimming pared 7 bases from V and 2 bases from J, leaving 16 bases between. DNA of the CDR3: TGTGCCAGCAAGGGGGGGGCGGGGGTCACAGATACGCAGTATTTT. It translates to CASKGGAGVTDTQYF.

This clonotype was counted ten times or more. The chain combines TRBV2 with TRBJ2-7; D is perhaps TRBD1 (6 bases). V shed 8 bases and J shed 3 bases, with 17 bases lying between them. Germline-derived CDR1 and CDR2 are SNHLY and FYNNEI. The CDR3 extends over 14 amino acids. The DNA of the CDR3 is TGTGCCAGCTGCCCCGTCAGGGGCCTCTACGAGCAGTACTTC. Its translation is CASCPVRGLYEQYF.

This clonotype was recorded at least ten times. This chain links TRBV6-1 with TRBJ1-2; a possible D gene is TRBD1 (5 bases). The CDR3 totals 13 residues. V gave up 1 base and J gave up 8 bases, with 11 bases separating them. Germline loops: CDR1 MNHNS, CDR2 SASEGT. CDR3 loop: CASSEVREKGYTF. DNA for the CDR3: TGTGCCAGCAGTGAAGTCAGGGAGAAAGGCTACACCTTC.

This clonotype was observed a handful of times. CDR3 region: CASSSHGAGTGELFF. The CDR3 DNA is TGTGCCAGCAGCTCCCATGGGGCGGGCACCGGGGAGCTGTTTTTT. This chain links TRBV3-1 with TRBJ2-2; D may correspond to TRBD1 or TRBD2 (5 bases each). V lost 5 bases, J lost 4 bases, and 14 bases lay in between. Germline-derived CDR1 and CDR2 are LGHDT and YNNKEL (reference sequence). The CDR3 spans 15 residues.

The chain uses TRBV7-9 and TRBJ1-1; D gene unclear. Trimming took 7 bases from V and 4 from J, leaving 10 bases between them. This CDR3 spans 12 amino acids. CDR1 and CDR2 (germline): SEHNR, FQNEAQ (reference sequence). DNA of the CDR3: TGTGCCAGCAAAGAGGTAGGCACTGAAGCTTTCTTT. Translated: CASKEVGTEAFF.

The chain uses TRBV5-1 and TRBJ2-2; weak D call: TRBD1 (6 bases). Trimming left V 0 bases short and J 0 bases short, with 9 bases between. The V gene's germline CDR1 is SGHRS and CDR2 YFSETQ. This CDR3 is 16 amino acids long. CDR3 in amino acids: CASSLAGVANTGELFF. CDR3 DNA sequence: TGCGCCAGCAGCTTGGCAGGGGTAGCGAACACCGGGGAGCTGTTTTTT.

This clonotype was counted ten times or more. The chain is built from TRBV5-1 and TRBJ1-1; a weak D match, TRBD1 (5 bases). V was cut by 3 bases and J by 1 base, with 10 bases left in between. CDR3 length: 14 residues. Germline V gene data show CDR1 as SGHRS and CDR2 as YFSETQ. CDR3 in DNA: TGCGCCAGCAGCTGGACCCAGGGGAACACTGAAGCTTTCTTT. It is translated as CASSWTQGNTEAFF.

This chain uses TRBV19 with TRBJ2-3; 7 bases map to TRBD1. Looked up from germline, CDR1 is LNHDA and CDR2 is SQIVND (reference sequence). CDR3 size: 15 residues. Unmatched junction bases numbered 6, after V lost 4 bases and J lost 2 bases. CDR3 in amino acids: CASSSPDRYTDTQYF. CDR3 DNA sequence: TGTGCCAGTAGTAGCCCGGACAGGTACACAGATACGCAGTATTTT.

A few counts support this clonotype. This rearrangement joins TRBV6-1 to TRBJ1-1; no firm D call. V shed 7 bases and J shed 7 bases, with 16 bases lying between them. This CDR3 is 13 amino acids long. CDR1 is MNHNS and CDR2 is SASEGT in the germline V gene. CDR3 nucleotides: TGTGCCAGCACCGAGTTCCTGAGGGATGAAGCTTTCTTT. This codes for CASTEFLRDEAFF.

Ten or more counts support this clonotype. V usage is TRBV12-3 or TRBV12-4 and J usage is TRBJ1-2, with TRBD1 as a possible D gene (6 bases). Between the trimmed V and J ends, which lost 3 bases and 6 bases, there was a span of 20 bases. This CDR3 region has 16 residues. Here the CDR3 reads CASSLPYRTEIDGYTF. DNA of the CDR3: TGTGCCAGCAGTTTGCCCTATAGGACAGAAATAGATGGCTACACCTTC.